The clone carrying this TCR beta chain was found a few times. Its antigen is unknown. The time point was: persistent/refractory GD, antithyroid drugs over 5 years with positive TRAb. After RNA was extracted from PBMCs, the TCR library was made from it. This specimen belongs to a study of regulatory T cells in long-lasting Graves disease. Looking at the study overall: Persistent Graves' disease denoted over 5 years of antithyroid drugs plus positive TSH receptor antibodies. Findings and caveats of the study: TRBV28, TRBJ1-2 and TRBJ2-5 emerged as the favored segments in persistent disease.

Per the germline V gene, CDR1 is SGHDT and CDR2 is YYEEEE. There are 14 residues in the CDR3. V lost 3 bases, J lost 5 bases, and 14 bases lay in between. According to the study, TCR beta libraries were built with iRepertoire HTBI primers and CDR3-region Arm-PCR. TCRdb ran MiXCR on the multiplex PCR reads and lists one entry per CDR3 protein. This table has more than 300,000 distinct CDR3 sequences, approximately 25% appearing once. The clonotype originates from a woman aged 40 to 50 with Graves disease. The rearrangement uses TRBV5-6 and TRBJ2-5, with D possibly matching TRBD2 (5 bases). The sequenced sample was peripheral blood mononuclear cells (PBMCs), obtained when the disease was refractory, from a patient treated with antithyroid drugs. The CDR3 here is CASSYGGLAETQYF. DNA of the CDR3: TGTGCCAGCAGCTACGGTGGCCTAGCTGAGACCCAGTACTTC.